This TCR beta chain was profiled in a study of lymphopenia after photon versus proton radiotherapy. Study observations and caveats: After the lymphocyte nadir, photon-treated repertoires showed oligoclonal expansion, especially of CD8+ Temra cells. Relative stability marked proton patients; photon patients lost diversity and naive cells.

Produced via immunoSEQ multiplex PCR; TCRdb's table is partial and in-frame only. The table records tens of thousands of clones, about 87% of them present only once. With 3 bases clipped from V and 5 bases from J, the junction kept 13 bases outside the gene matches. Germline values: CDR1 SGHRS, CDR2 YFSETQ. The CDR3 has 16 amino acids. A remark on this clone: Its cognate antigen is unknown. Other DNA sequences from this sample encode an identical CDR3 as well.

The receptor's source is a man older than 75 with esophageal cancer. Sequencing was performed on peripheral blood, taken from a patient treated with proton-based radiotherapy. This chain links TRBV5-1 with TRBJ1-1, with 7 bases identical to TRBD1. The CDR3 region is CASSSETTGVGTEAFF. The CDR3 DNA is TGCGCCAGCAGCTCCGAGACTACAGGGGTGGGTACTGAAGCTTTCTTT.